These 18 T cell receptor beta chains were sequenced from one sample in a study of CD8 T cells in Susac syndrome (dated by TCRdb to between 2018 and 2020). The method was the immunoSEQ multiplex PCR assay. RNA was extracted using the RNeasy kit, and about 0.45 to 1 microgram was reverse transcribed with random hexamers. TCRdb reworked the public reads: Q25 trimming with fastp, MiXCR clone assembly, productive beta chains retained. For every CDR3 protein sequence, its rows merge into one entry that carries the most common genes and DNA. This sample gives over 150,000 distinct CDR3 sequences in total; over 85% of them show up just once. The ten largest make up around 0.097% of the sample. The sample was CD4+ T cells from PBMCs. These receptors were taken from a human donor with multiple sclerosis.

This chain connects TRBV7-2 to TRBJ2-7; TRBD2 agrees at 11 bases. The CDR3 is 15 residues long. CDR1 and CDR2 from the germline V gene are SGHTA and FQGNSA. Trimming cost V 0 bases and J 7 bases; bases outside gene matches: 5. The CDR3 here is CASSLASLAGGEQYF. The CDR3 DNA follows: TGTGCCAGCAGCTTAGCGTCCCTAGCGGGAGGAGAGCAGTACTTC.

This chain links TRBV7-2 with TRBJ2-2, with D tentatively TRBD2 (5 bases). Trimming removed 6 bases at V and 5 bases at J, with 13 bases between. The CDR3 contains 14 residues. Germline lookup yields CDR1 SGHTA and CDR2 FQGNSA. The CDR3 reads CASSPTSGTGELFF. CDR3 nucleotides: TGTGCCAGCAGTCCGACTTCGGGGACCGGGGAGCTGTTTTTT.

This chain connects TRBV7-2 to TRBJ2-1; TRBD2 matches 11 bases. Trimming removed 3 bases from V and 8 bases from J; junction bases left unmatched: 6. The CDR3 is made up of 15 amino acids. Germline CDR1 and CDR2: SGHTA and FQGNSA. The CDR3, as DNA: TGTGCCAGCAGCTTTTTAGCGGGAGGGAACGATGAGCAGTTCTTC. It encodes CASSFLAGGNDEQFF.

For the CDR3, the DNA is TGTGCCAGCAGTGAACCGCCCGGCTCAGGCGATGAGCAGTTCTTC. As protein: CASSEPPGSGDEQFF. The genes are TRBV25-1 and TRBJ2-1; D gene uncertain. The CDR3 spans 15 residues. V was trimmed by 2 bases and J by 8 bases, leaving 16 bases between them. The germline V gene encodes CDR1 MGHDK and CDR2 SYGVNS. Full variable domain (outside the CDR3, taken from reference TRBV25-1 and TRBJ2-1): EADIYQTPRYLVIGTGKKITLECSQTMGHDKMYWYQQDPGMELHLIHYSYGVNSTEKGDLSSESTVSRIRTEHFPLTLESARPSHTSQYLCASSEPPGSGDEQFFGPGTRLTVL.

The rearrangement joins TRBV5-1 to TRBJ2-5; TRBD1 matches 7 bases. The trim removed 4 bases at V and 2 bases at J, leaving 8 bases unmatched. This CDR3 contains 15 residues. Germline loops: CDR1 SGHRS, CDR2 YFSETQ. CDR3 in amino acids: CASSPPRQGQETQYF. In DNA, the CDR3 is TGCGCCAGCAGCCCCCCCCGACAGGGTCAAGAGACCCAGTACTTC. The full variable domain, its missing parts supplied by reference TRBV5-1 and TRBJ2-5, is KAGVTQTPRYLIKTRGQQVTLSCSPISGHRSVSWYQQTPGQGLQFLFEYFSETQRNKGNFPGRFSGRQFSNSRSEMNVSTLELGDSALYLCASSPPRQGQETQYFGPGTRLLVL.

The J gene is TRBJ2-7, the V gene TRBV18; D could derive from TRBD1 or TRBD2 (5 bases each). Germline lookup yields CDR1 KGHSH and CDR2 LQKENI. V lost 3 bases, J lost 0 bases, and 9 bases lay in between. The CDR3 extends over 14 amino acids. The CDR3 sequence: CASSPGDVSYEQYF. The CDR3 coding sequence is TGTGCCAGCTCACCGGGGGACGTCTCCTACGAGCAGTACTTC.

This chain connects TRBV3-1 to TRBJ2-7, with a possible D match to TRBD2 (6 bases). This CDR3 has 14 residues. CDR1 and CDR2 from the germline V gene are LGHDT and YNNKEL (reference sequence). Deletions cut 1 base from V and 5 bases from J, with 12 bases between. CDR3 nucleotides: TGTGCCAGCAGCCAAGGTTGGAGGGACCACGAGCAGTACTTC. Translated, it gives CASSQGWRDHEQYF.

This clonotype was seen just once. The rearrangement uses TRBV4-1 and TRBJ2-7; TRBD1 might be the D (5 bases). CDR3 length: 14 amino acids. Trimming took 2 bases from V and 8 from J, leaving 16 bases between them. From germline, CDR1 is MGHRA and CDR2 YSYEKL. The CDR3 loop reads CASSQPRTSPQQYF. The CDR3 coding sequence is TGCGCCAGCAGCCAACCCCGGACAAGCCCACAGCAGTACTTC.

This clonotype was recorded only once. V and J are TRBV3-1 and TRBJ2-5; the D call may be TRBD1 or TRBD2 (5 bases each). Trimming stripped 2 bases from V and 3 bases from J, with 10 bases between. The CDR3 consists of 14 residues. From germline, CDR1 is LGHDT and CDR2 YNNKEL (reference sequence). In DNA form, the CDR3 reads TGTGCCAGCAGCCAATGGGACGGAGAAGAGACCCAGTACTTC. This codes for CASSQWDGEETQYF.

This chain joins TRBV19 and TRBJ2-3; TRBD2 matches at 8 bases. CDR3 size: 14 residues. J gave up 6 bases and V 6 bases, and 8 bases lay outside the gene matches. Germline V CDR1 and CDR2: LNHDA, SQIVND (reference sequence). The CDR3 sequence is CASRSAGVGDTQYF. The CDR3 coding sequence is TGTGCCAGTAGGTCAGCGGGAGTAGGGGATACGCAGTATTTT.

The V gene is TRBV4-3, the J gene TRBJ1-2; the match to TRBD1 covers 7 bases. Trimming removed 3 bases from V and 7 bases from J; junction bases left unmatched: 5. Germline V gene lookup returns CDR1 LGHNA and CDR2 YSLEER. This CDR3 contains 13 residues. The CDR3 loop reads CASSQDRRGGYTF. The CDR3 nucleotides read TGCGCCAGCAGCCAGGACAGGAGGGGTGGCTACACCTTC.

The chain has TRBV12-3 or TRBV12-4 and TRBJ2-4, with TRBD1 matching 8 bases. This CDR3 is built from 15 residues. V shed 4 bases, J shed 6 bases, and the junction held 8 bases outside the gene matches. The CDR3 nucleotides are TGTGCCAGCAGTTCCCCGGACAGGGCAGGAAACATTCAGTACTTC. Its protein is CASSSPDRAGNIQYF.

The V call is TRBV6-2 or TRBV6-3, the J call TRBJ2-2; 12 bases are a match to TRBD2. The V gene's germline CDR1 is MNHEY and CDR2 SVGEGT. The CDR3 length is 16 residues. V trimming: 4 bases; J trimming: 7 bases; junction bases outside the gene matches: 7. The CDR3 region is CASSFPGLAGGGELFF. The CDR3 DNA is TGTGCCAGCAGTTTCCCGGGACTAGCGGGCGGCGGGGAGCTGTTTTTT.

The V gene is TRBV24-1, the J gene TRBJ1-5; no definite D call. The CDR3 loop spans 15 amino acids. Between the trimmed V and J ends, which lost 6 bases and 0 bases, there was a span of 11 bases. The germline V gene encodes CDR1 KGHDR and CDR2 SFDVKD. The chain's CDR3 is CATSSAGYSNQPQHF. In DNA form, the CDR3 reads TGTGCCACCAGTTCCGCAGGCTATAGCAATCAGCCCCAGCATTTT.

The chain is built from TRBV3-1 and TRBJ1-1; 9 positions agree with TRBD1. J lost 3 bases, V lost 5 bases, and 4 bases had no gene match. The CDR3 consists of 14 residues. Germline V gives CDR1 LGHDT, CDR2 YNNKEL (reference sequence). This chain's CDR3 is CASSSWDRDTEAFF. In DNA, the CDR3 is TGTGCCAGCAGCTCCTGGGACAGGGACACTGAAGCTTTCTTT.

The CDR3 sequence: CASSFENYNSPLHF. CDR3 DNA sequence: TGTGCCAGCAGCTTCGAAAACTATAATTCACCCCTCCACTTT. J is TRBJ1-6 and V is TRBV7-9; the D is unclear. V gave up 3 bases and J gave up 3 bases, with 6 bases separating them. The length of the CDR3 is 14 residues. Germline CDR1 and CDR2: SEHNR and FQNEAQ (reference sequence). Drawing the rest from reference TRBV7-9 and TRBJ1-6, the complete variable domain is DTGVSQNPRHKITKRGQNVTFRCDPISEHNRLYWYRQTLGQGPEFLTYFQNEAQLEKSRLLSDRFSAERPKGSFSTLEIQRTEQGDSAMYLCASSFENYNSPLHFGNGTRLTVT.

In this sample, this clonotype turned up once. The rearrangement links TRBV12-3 or TRBV12-4 to TRBJ1-2; D remains unclear. V gave up 6 bases and J gave up 4 bases, with 9 bases separating them. This CDR3 is built from 12 residues. CDR3 in amino acids: CASSQPPYGYTF. DNA for the CDR3: TGTGCCAGCAGCCAACCACCCTATGGCTACACCTTC.

The rearrangement uses TRBV6-1 and TRBJ1-1, with D possibly TRBD1 on 5 matching bases. The germline V gene encodes CDR1 MNHNS and CDR2 SASEGT. The CDR3 has 16 residues. V was trimmed by 1 base and J by 0 bases, leaving 12 bases between them. The CDR3 protein is CASSEGGGLMNTEAFF. As DNA, the CDR3 is TGTGCCAGCAGTGAAGGGGGCGGGTTAATGAACACTGAAGCTTTCTTT.